The 20 T cell receptor beta chains below come from one sample, sequenced in a study of Tregs in tolerant kidney transplant recipients. TCRdb's copy holds only in-frame clones and misses some; the assay was immunoSEQ multiplex PCR. The sample lists more than 95,000 clones; roughly nine tenths were seen once. Specimen: CD4+ T cells from blood. Receptors originate from a human donor in good health.

V and J are TRBV5-8 and TRBJ2-1; D unresolved. The CDR3 runs to 11 residues. Germline CDR1 reads SGHTS; CDR2 reads YDEGEE. With 4 bases removed from V and 9 bases from J, the gap between germline ends came to 8 bases. CDR3 sequence (DNA): TGTGCCAGCAGCCGGCTTGGTGAGCAGTTCTTC. It is translated as CASSRLGEQFF.

The chain links TRBV6-1 to TRBJ1-1; D remains ambiguous. V was pared by 2 bases and J by 0 bases, with 4 bases between. This CDR3 has 13 residues. Germline CDR1 is MNHNS and CDR2 is SASEGT. The CDR3 coding sequence is TGTGCCAGCAGTGAACATATGAACACTGAAGCTTTCTTT. This gives the protein CASSEHMNTEAFF.

The chain joins TRBV5-1 to TRBJ2-5; D remains ambiguous. The V end lost 3 bases, the J end lost 4 bases, and 13 bases lay between the germline ends. Germline V CDR1 and CDR2: SGHRS, YFSETQ. This CDR3 has 14 residues. The DNA of the CDR3 is TGCGCCAGCAGCTGGGGTGGGGTTTTAGAGACCCAGTACTTC. Translating it yields CASSWGGVLETQYF.

The genes are TRBV6-5 and TRBJ1-4, with no clear D. This CDR3 has 13 amino acids. V dropped 5 bases and J dropped 14 bases, with 18 bases sitting between them. Per germline, CDR1 MNHEY and CDR2 SVGAGI. CDR3: CASSPREGVRLFF. The CDR3 nucleotides read TGTGCCAGCAGTCCAAGGGAGGGAGTTCGGCTGTTTTTT.

V is TRBV20-1 and J is TRBJ1-1, with D unresolved. Trimming took off 2 bases at V and 11 bases at J, with 3 bases between the two ends. This CDR3 comprises 8 residues. Germline loops: CDR1 DFQATT, CDR2 SNEGSKA (reference sequence). The CDR3 nucleotides read TGCAGTGCTAGACGGGCTTTCTTT. Protein product: CSARRAFF.

The rearrangement uses TRBV19 and TRBJ2-2; possibly TRBD2 for D (6 bases). The germline V and J ends were trimmed by 4 bases and 0 bases, with 9 bases remaining between them. CDR3 length: 15 amino acids. Germline CDR1 LNHDA, CDR2 SQIVND (reference sequence). The CDR3 nucleotides read TGTGCCAGTAGTAGCGGGGCAGCGAACACCGGGGAGCTGTTTTTT. This encodes CASSSGAANTGELFF. Full variable domain (outside the CDR3, taken from reference TRBV19 and TRBJ2-2): DGGITQSPKYLFRKEGQNVTLSCEQNLNHDAMYWYRQDPGQGLRLIYYSQIVNDFQKGDIAEGYSVSREKKESFPLTVTSAQKNPTAFYLCASSSGAANTGELFFGEGSRLTVL.

This clone came up a few times. The V call is TRBV27, the J call TRBJ1-1, with D possibly matching TRBD1 (5 bases). V was trimmed by 4 bases and J by 5 bases, leaving 17 bases between them. The CDR3 is 15 residues long. The germline gives CDR1 MNHEY, CDR2 SMNVEV (reference sequence). CDR3 residues: CASSSPIPGKTEAFF. The CDR3 DNA sequence: TGTGCCAGCAGTTCTCCGATCCCAGGGAAGACTGAAGCTTTCTTT.

The chain links TRBV12-2 to TRBJ2-6; TRBD1 reflects the table's D call only, with no check against the DNA. TRBV12-2 is annotated as a pseudogene. CDR3 size: 19 residues. In DNA, the CDR3 is TGTGCAAGTCGCTCCACAACCCAGGGGGCCAGTGGTGGGGCCAACGTCCTGACTTTC. Amino acid sequence: CASRSTTQGASGGANVLTF.

This chain links TRBV9 with TRBJ2-7; D may correspond to TRBD1 or TRBD2 (6 bases each). Germline V gene sequence: CDR1 SGDLS, CDR2 YYNGEE. The CDR3 has 11 residues. V was pared by 9 bases and J by 5 bases, with 12 bases between. The CDR3, as DNA: TGTGCCACCACGGGGGCGGACGAGCAGTACTTC. Its protein is CATTGADEQYF.

The chain carries TRBV7-8 and TRBJ2-3; D is undetermined. The CDR3 is 12 residues long. Trimming took off 5 bases at V and 9 bases at J, with 12 bases between the two ends. Germline values: CDR1 SGHVS, CDR2 FQNEAQ. The CDR3 coding sequence is TGTGCCAGCAGCCCCCGAGCTTCGACGCAGTATTTT. Its translation is CASSPRASTQYF. The complete variable domain, with remaining parts taken from reference TRBV7-8 and TRBJ2-3, reads GAGVSQSPRYKVAKRGQDVALRCDPISGHVSLFWYQQALGQGPEFLTYFQNEAQLDKSGLPSDRFFAERPEGSVSTLKIQRTQQEDSAVYLCASSPRASTQYFGPGTRLTVL.

The count of this clone is one. This chain links TRBV6-5 with TRBJ1-2; TRBD1 might be the D (5 bases). Trimming removed 6 bases from V and 4 bases from J, with 15 bases in between. The CDR3 has 14 residues. Germline V gives CDR1 MNHEY, CDR2 SVGAGI. The CDR3 region has the DNA TGTGCCAGCAGGTCTCCCAGGGATGCCTATGGCTACACCTTC. The encoded protein is CASRSPRDAYGYTF.

The chain has TRBV9 and TRBJ1-6; D is possibly TRBD1 (5 bases). The CDR3 is made up of 14 amino acids. Trimming pared 0 bases from V and 8 bases from J, leaving 9 bases between. Germline loops: CDR1 SGDLS, CDR2 YYNGEE. The chain's CDR3 is CASSVGRGDSPLHF. The CDR3 nucleotides are TGTGCCAGCAGCGTAGGCCGGGGGGATTCACCCCTCCACTTT.

The chain is built from TRBV7-9 and TRBJ2-7; D is ambiguous. Trimming took 1 base from V and 2 from J, leaving 6 bases between them. The length of the CDR3 is 13 residues. The germline V gene has CDR1 SEHNR and CDR2 FQNEAQ (reference sequence). Here the CDR3 DNA reads TGTGCCAGCAGCTTAGGGATCCCCTACGAGCAGTACTTC. Protein sequence: CASSLGIPYEQYF.

CDR3 protein: CASSHQGADGYTF. The CDR3 DNA follows: TGTGCCAGTAGTCACCAGGGGGCCGATGGCTACACCTTC. The chain links TRBV19 to TRBJ1-2; 8 bases agree with TRBD1. V trimming: 5 bases; J trimming: 6 bases; junction bases outside the gene matches: 5. The CDR3 extends over 13 amino acids. Per the germline V gene, CDR1 is LNHDA and CDR2 is SQIVND (reference sequence).

This clone was observed a single time. The chain employs TRBV4-2 and TRBJ2-6; D is unclear. Germline CDR1 LGHNA, CDR2 YNFKEQ. The V gene lost 0 bases and the J gene lost 0 bases, with 12 bases spanning the gap. The CDR3 runs to 18 residues. The CDR3 DNA is TGTGCCAGCAGCCAAGAACCCCAGGTAAGCTCTGGGGCCAACGTCCTGACTTTC. Translated, it gives CASSQEPQVSSGANVLTF.

V usage is TRBV6-6 and J usage is TRBJ1-3; the D gene is possibly TRBD1 (5 bases). Germline-derived CDR1 and CDR2 are MNHNY and SVGAGI (reference sequence). The V end was cut by 7 bases, the J end by 4 bases, with 20 bases between. The length of the CDR3 is 16 residues. CDR3 residues: CASKPPGTKGGNTIYF. In DNA form, the CDR3 reads TGTGCCAGCAAACCACCCGGGACCAAGGGCGGAAACACCATATATTTT.

Only one count was recorded for this clone. The rearrangement joins TRBV30 to TRBJ2-6; 7 bases match TRBD1. The CDR3 covers 16 residues. V gave up 2 bases and J gave up 0 bases; unmatched junction bases: 4. Germline V gene lookup returns CDR1 GTSNPN and CDR2 SVGIG (reference sequence). CDR3 DNA: TGTGCCTGGAGTTGGGACAGTCTCTCTGGGGCCAACGTCCTGACTTTC. This translates into CAWSWDSLSGANVLTF. Complete variable domain (other parts from reference TRBV30 and TRBJ2-6): SQTIHQWPATLVQPVGSPLSLECTVEGTSNPNLYWYRQAAGRGLQLLFYSVGIGQISSEVPQNLSASRPQDRQFILSSKKLLLSDSGFYLCAWSWDSLSGANVLTFGAGSRLTVL.

This rearrangement joins TRBV2 to TRBJ1-2, with 11 bases identical to TRBD1. Losses at the gene ends were 5 bases for V and 5 bases for J; bases not matched to a gene: 4. The CDR3 is made up of 14 amino acids. Germline lookup yields CDR1 SNHLY and CDR2 FYNNEI. The CDR3 region is CASSLRDRGYGYTF. Written as DNA, the CDR3 is TGTGCCAGCAGTCTCCGGGACAGGGGGTATGGCTACACCTTC.

This chain joins TRBV6-4 and TRBJ2-7, with TRBD2 as a possible D gene (6 bases). Germline V CDR1 and CDR2: MRHNA, SNTAGT. With 0 bases removed from V and 5 bases from J, the gap between germline ends came to 11 bases. The CDR3 consists of 14 residues. The CDR3 here is CASSDSGDSHEQYF. CDR3 DNA sequence: TGTGCCAGCAGTGACTCCGGGGACTCTCACGAGCAGTACTTC.

CDR3 in amino acids: CASSSRTGAMNEQFF. CDR3 in DNA: TGTGCCAGCAGCTCCCGGACAGGGGCGATGAATGAGCAGTTCTTC. The V call is TRBV11-2, the J call TRBJ2-1; TRBD1 matches at 9 bases. V was clipped by 4 bases and J by 7 bases; unmatched bases: 8. CDR3 length: 15 amino acids. Germline V gene sequence: CDR1 SGHAT, CDR2 FQNNGV.